This T cell receptor (beta chain) was observed in a study of cytomegalovirus exposure and HLA in healthy donors. About the research overall: Among 150 million to 200 million T cells, an earlier analysis found around 100 million unique TCR beta sequences.

Points from the study as a whole: Later analysis demonstrated an association between a missense DCLRE1C variant and TCR beta V- and J-gene trimming. Apparent HLA restriction characterized most CMV-associated TCR beta chains in a later analysis. In a later analysis, HLA-associated beta chains showed higher expansion and lower generation probabilities than comparable chains.

Worth noting for this clone: As yet, its antigen is unknown.

This CDR3 comprises 16 residues. PCR used 60 Vbeta primers and 13 Jbeta primers. Using immunoSEQ multiplex PCR, the repertoire was profiled, and TCRdb retains in-frame clones only, with some absent. Of about 190,000 clones in the sample, approximately 83% were seen once. This clonotype originated in a woman in her 50s in good health and CMV-seropositive. The specimen was PBMCs. The J gene is TRBJ2-1, the V gene TRBV21-1; the table assigns TRBD2, which was not confirmed against the DNA. TRBV21-1 is annotated as a pseudogene. CDR3: CASSKGKLAIYNEQFF. The CDR3, as DNA: TGTGCCAGCAGCAAAGGAAAACTAGCGATCTACAATGAGCAGTTCTTC.